This T cell receptor (beta chain) came from a study of blood T cell repertoires in COVID-19. Study details: The study drew acute and convalescent COVID-19 samples from the United States, Italy and Spain. T cells, B-cell-depleted T cells, or PBMCs supplied cDNA or gDNA.

Per the original methods: Amplification of reference gene primers was used by the study to estimate nucleated cell counts. Clones were sequenced by immunoSEQ multiplex PCR, and TCRdb holds only the in-frame ones, with some missing. V, J and clone size reflect that table, while D and trimming were determined from the DNA. The sample carries roughly 120,000 clones, about 80% recorded once. The source is a woman between 40 and 55 years old with acute or convalescent COVID-19. Sequencing was done on a sample of peripheral blood.

This CDR3 reads CASSPGGGGDEQYF. CDR3 in DNA: TGTGCCAGCAGCCCCGGGGGGGGAGGGGACGAGCAGTACTTC. The chain employs TRBV6-5 and TRBJ2-7; 8 bases line up with TRBD2. V shed 6 bases, J shed 5 bases, and the junction held 9 bases outside the gene matches. Germline V gene sequence: CDR1 MNHEY, CDR2 SVGAGI. The CDR3 covers 14 residues.